Reported below is one TCR beta chain. Its antigen remains unknown. This sample was included in a study of T cells expressing NK-cell markers. Study information: Eight donors were sequenced, of whom seven were HCMV-seropositive, while the remaining one was HCMV-seronegative.

Following a re-call of the 5' RACE reads, TCRdb has one entry per CDR3 protein and lacks DNA. This sample lists some 140,000 distinct CDR3 sequences; its ten largest clones have approximately 35%. Study outcomes and limitations: About 1.0-7.5% of CD8+ T cells in a handful of donors belonged to dominant NKG2C+ clonotypes. What remained unclear was the HCMV specificity of expanded NKG2C+ T cell clones. These clonotypes, the leaders elsewhere, also led the CD3+CD56-NKG2C+ fraction in a few donors.

The source is a woman aged 45 to 65 in good health. The specimen was blood T cells: a sorted CD56 or NKG2C T cell subset, CD4+ or CD8+ T cells, or bulk PBMC T cells (not recorded which).

CDR3 residues: CASSLGGGDEQFF. The gene calls are TRBV7-6 and TRBJ2-1; TCRdb gives TRBD2 as the D gene, but with no DNA this cannot be confirmed. CDR3 length: 13 residues. CDR1 and CDR2 from the germline V gene are SGHVS and FNYEAQ.